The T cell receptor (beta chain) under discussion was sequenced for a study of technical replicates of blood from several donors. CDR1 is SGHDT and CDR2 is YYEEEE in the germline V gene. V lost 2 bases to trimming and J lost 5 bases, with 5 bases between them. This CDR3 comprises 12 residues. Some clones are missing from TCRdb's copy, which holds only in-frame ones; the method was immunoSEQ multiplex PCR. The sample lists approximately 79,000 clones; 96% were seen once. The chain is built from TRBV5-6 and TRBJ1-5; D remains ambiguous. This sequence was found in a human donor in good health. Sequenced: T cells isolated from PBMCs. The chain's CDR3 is CASSLTDQPQHF. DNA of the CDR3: TGTGCCAGCAGCTTAACAGATCAGCCCCAGCATTTT.